Below are 31 T cell receptor beta chains sequenced from a single sample in a study of control samples from healthy donors and cancer patients. Assay used: immunoSEQ multiplex PCR; TCRdb lists only in-frame clones, some missing. The sample contains roughly 150,000 clones, approximately 88% of which appear only once. Material: blood. The receptors derive from a man aged 30-40 years in good health.

The V gene is TRBV7-9, the J gene TRBJ2-3; 10 bases line up with TRBD2. Looked up from germline, CDR1 is SEHNR and CDR2 is FQNEAQ (reference sequence). This CDR3 contains 19 residues. V trimming: 5 bases; J trimming: 0 bases; junction bases outside the gene matches: 14. This chain's CDR3 is CASSRRTSGYSLSTDTQYF. The CDR3 DNA reads as TGTGCCAGCAGCAGACGGACTAGCGGATATAGCTTAAGCACAGATACGCAGTATTTT.

The gene calls are TRBV2 and TRBJ1-5, with D tentatively TRBD1 (6 bases). The CDR3 loop spans 16 amino acids. Trimming left V 4 bases short and J 3 bases short, with 16 bases between. The germline gives CDR1 SNHLY, CDR2 FYNNEI. This CDR3 is CASSGPGQRINQPQHF. CDR3 in DNA: TGTGCCAGCAGTGGGCCCGGACAGAGAATCAATCAGCCCCAGCATTTT.

V gene TRBV21-1 combines with J gene TRBJ1-4. TRBV21-1 counts as a pseudogene. The CDR3 loop spans 15 amino acids. The CDR3 here is CASSSKLATNEKLFF. The CDR3 region has the DNA TGTGCCAGCAGCTCTAAGCTGGCAACTAATGAAAAACTGTTTTTT.

The chain recombines TRBV27 with TRBJ1-2; D ambiguous. Per germline, CDR1 MNHEY and CDR2 SMNVEV (reference sequence). Deletions cut 0 bases from V and 4 bases from J, with 6 bases between. This CDR3 contains 13 residues. The CDR3 is CASSLSVIYGYTF. The CDR3 DNA is TGTGCCAGCAGTTTATCAGTTATCTATGGCTACACCTTC.

The rearrangement joins TRBV29-1 to TRBJ2-7; D is uncertain. This CDR3 has 11 residues. Between the trimmed V and J ends, which lost 5 bases and 4 bases, there was a span of 9 bases. Germline CDR1 is SQVTM and CDR2 is ANQGSEA. The CDR3 here is CSVSRGYEQYF. CDR3 DNA sequence: TGCAGCGTTTCCCGCGGTTACGAGCAGTACTTC.

The chain is built from TRBV2 and TRBJ1-5, with D hard to call. V lost 7 bases, J lost 2 bases, and 12 bases lay in between. The V gene's germline CDR1 is SNHLY and CDR2 FYNNEI. This CDR3 spans 14 amino acids. CDR3 sequence (DNA): TGTGCCAGCACCTTAAGGGTTGGCAATCAGCCCCAGCATTTT. As protein: CASTLRVGNQPQHF.

The rearrangement joins TRBV18 to TRBJ2-3; a weak D match, TRBD2 (6 bases). The CDR3 contains 15 residues. V lost 6 bases to trimming and J lost 0 bases, with 13 bases between them. CDR1 is KGHSH, CDR2 LQKENI, per germline. The CDR3 region has the DNA TGTGCCAGCTCCCGCCGGGACTTTAGCACAGATACGCAGTATTTT. Translated: CASSRRDFSTDTQYF.

Points on this clone: Other DNA sequences in the sample encode the same CDR3. The chain uses TRBV4-3 and TRBJ1-6; maybe TRBD1 (6 bases). Between the trimmed V and J ends, which lost 0 bases and 0 bases, there was a span of 9 bases. This CDR3 is built from 17 residues. Germline V gene data show CDR1 as LGHNA and CDR2 as YSLEER. This CDR3 reads CASSQDRGSSYNSPLHF. The CDR3, as DNA: TGCGCCAGCAGCCAAGATAGGGGGAGCTCCTATAATTCACCCCTCCACTTT.

This clone was seen more than once but under ten times. This chain joins TRBV6-6 and TRBJ1-5; D might be TRBD1 (6 bases). CDR3 length equals 15 residues. V lost 2 bases, J lost 9 bases, and 17 bases lay in between. Germline V CDR1 and CDR2: MNHNY, SVGAGI (reference sequence). The CDR3 region is CASSYTRQANGPQHF. CDR3 nucleotides: TGTGCCAGCAGTTACACAAGACAGGCCAATGGGCCCCAGCATTTT.

The gene calls are TRBV6-5 and TRBJ2-7, with D unclear. V was shortened by 0 bases and J by 6 bases, with 6 bases between the two germline ends. Germline V gene sequence: CDR1 MNHEY, CDR2 SVGAGI. CDR3 length equals 12 residues. CDR3 nucleotides: TGTGCCAGCAGTTACTCCTCCGGCGAGCAGTACTTC. This sequence encodes CASSYSSGEQYF.

This chain joins TRBV2 and TRBJ1-1; possible D gene TRBD1, 6 bases. CDR1 and CDR2 from the germline V gene are SNHLY and FYNNEI. The CDR3 is 15 residues long. The V end lost 7 bases, the J end lost 6 bases, and 21 bases lay between the germline ends. The CDR3 is CASIHGRDTLAEAFF. DNA of the CDR3: TGTGCCAGCATCCACGGGCGGGACACTCTCGCTGAAGCTTTCTTT.

The CDR3 reads CASSYFGRPGTSNQPQHF. CDR3 bases: TGTGCCAGCAGTTACTTCGGGAGGCCGGGGACTAGCAATCAGCCCCAGCATTTT. V usage is TRBV6-2 or TRBV6-3 and J usage is TRBJ1-5; D is perhaps TRBD1 (5 bases). CDR3 length: 18 amino acids. Trimming took off 1 base at V and 0 bases at J, with 16 bases between the two ends. The germline gives CDR1 MNHEY, CDR2 SVGEGT.

This clone has just one count. This chain joins TRBV11-2 and TRBJ2-3, with D uncertain. This CDR3 is 14 amino acids long. Germline loops: CDR1 SGHAT, CDR2 FQNNGV. Between the trimmed V and J ends, which lost 4 bases and 2 bases, there was a span of 10 bases. CDR3 amino acids: CASSYYQLTDTQYF. The CDR3 DNA is TGTGCCAGCAGCTACTACCAGCTCACAGATACGCAGTATTTT.

This sequence joins TRBV24-1 and TRBJ2-7; 8 bases are shared with TRBD2. CDR1 is KGHDR and CDR2 is SFDVKD in the germline V gene. This CDR3 contains 14 residues. V lost 3 bases, J lost 5 bases, and 5 bases stayed unmatched. CDR3 in amino acids: CATSDTGGPDEQYF. In nucleotides, the CDR3 is TGTGCCACCAGTGATACGGGAGGGCCGGACGAGCAGTACTTC.

This chain joins TRBV19 and TRBJ2-7; 8 nucleotides match TRBD1. With 5 bases clipped from V and 3 bases from J, the junction kept 12 bases outside the gene matches. Germline values: CDR1 LNHDA, CDR2 SQIVND (reference sequence). The CDR3 has 16 amino acids. The CDR3 region is CASSPRTGRAVYEQYF. The CDR3 DNA is TGTGCCAGTAGTCCCAGGACAGGGCGTGCGGTCTACGAGCAGTACTTC.

J is TRBJ2-5 and V is TRBV18, with D maybe TRBD1 (6 bases). The germline gives CDR1 KGHSH, CDR2 LQKENI. The CDR3 is 14 amino acids. The ends were cut back, 2 bases at V and 5 bases at J, with 12 bases in the middle. The CDR3 DNA is TGTGCCAGCTCACCAAACCAGGGGCCTGAGACCCAGTACTTC. Its protein is CASSPNQGPETQYF.

This sequence joins TRBV5-4 and TRBJ2-2; 8 bases align to TRBD2. The V gene end was trimmed by 3 bases and the J gene end by 4 bases; junction bases not matched to a gene: 11. CDR3 size: 17 residues. Germline CDR1 is SGHNT and CDR2 is YYREEE (reference sequence). CDR3 bases: TGTGCCAGCAGCTCAGCCGGGGGGGGGCCGGTCACCGGGGAGCTGTTTTTT. Protein: CASSSAGGGPVTGELFF.

This rearrangement joins TRBV7-8 to TRBJ2-3; the D gene is possibly TRBD1 (5 bases). The CDR3 spans 14 residues. Per germline, CDR1 SGHVS and CDR2 FQNEAQ. With 6 bases removed from V and 6 bases from J, the gap between germline ends came to 16 bases. The CDR3 spells CASSPPRDWDTQYF. The DNA for the CDR3 is TGTGCCAGCAGTCCCCCCAGGGATTGGGATACGCAGTATTTT. Variable domain in full (rest from reference TRBV7-8 and TRBJ2-3): GAGVSQSPRYKVAKRGQDVALRCDPISGHVSLFWYQQALGQGPEFLTYFQNEAQLDKSGLPSDRFFAERPEGSVSTLKIQRTQQEDSAVYLCASSPPRDWDTQYFGPGTRLTVL.

This chain connects TRBV29-1 to TRBJ2-3; 11 bases map to TRBD2. Germline CDR1 and CDR2: SQVTM and ANQGSEA. The CDR3 length is 15 residues. V trimming: 3 bases; J trimming: 6 bases; junction bases outside the gene matches: 8. In DNA form, the CDR3 reads TGCAGCGTTGAGCCTAGCGGGAGGATGGGGGATACGCAGTATTTT. This sequence encodes CSVEPSGRMGDTQYF.

The genes are TRBV5-5 and TRBJ1-6; tentative D call: TRBD1 (6 bases). The CDR3 contains 15 residues. From germline, CDR1 is SGHKS and CDR2 YYEKEE (reference sequence). The V end was cut by 4 bases, the J end by 10 bases, with 18 bases between. The CDR3 region has the DNA TGTGCCAGCAGCCGGGTTGGGGGGCCAGGGTCACCCCTCCACTTT. This codes for CASSRVGGPGSPLHF. Full variable domain (outside the CDR3, taken from reference TRBV5-5 and TRBJ1-6): DAGVTQSPTHLIKTRGQQVTLRCSPISGHKSVSWYQQVLGQGPQFIFQYYEKEERGRGNFPDRFSARQFPNYSSELNVNALLLGDSALYLCASSRVGGPGSPLHFGNGTRLTVT.

The DNA for the CDR3 is TGTGCCAGCAGCTTAGCGGGGAGTCGTGAGACCCAGTACTTC. Amino acids: CASSLAGSRETQYF. The V and J genes are TRBV7-2 and TRBJ2-5, with D possibly TRBD2 on 5 matching bases. The V and J ends lost 0 bases and 5 bases respectively, with 10 bases between them. The germline gives CDR1 SGHTA, CDR2 FQGNSA. The CDR3 runs to 14 residues.

The rearrangement uses TRBV7-3 and TRBJ2-2, with 8 bases lining up with TRBD1. The V gene end was trimmed by 5 bases and the J gene end by 7 bases; junction bases not matched to a gene: 12. Germline loops: CDR1 SGHTA, CDR2 FQGTGA. The CDR3 runs to 16 residues. In DNA form, the CDR3 reads TGTGCCAGCAGCCAACCCTACGGACAGGGACACGGGGAGCTGTTTTTT. The encoded protein is CASSQPYGQGHGELFF.

J is TRBJ1-2 and V is TRBV7-9, with D perhaps TRBD1 (6 bases). V lost 2 bases, J lost 0 bases, and 13 bases lay in between. In germline, CDR1 is SEHNR, CDR2 FQNEAQ (reference sequence). There are 16 residues in the CDR3. CDR3: CASSLTAGHANYGYTF. CDR3 nucleotide sequence: TGTGCCAGCAGCTTAACCGCGGGACACGCTAACTATGGCTACACCTTC.

The chain joins TRBV20-1 to TRBJ2-1; no firm D call. Trimming removed 0 bases at V and 12 bases at J, with 9 bases between. Looked up from germline, CDR1 is DFQATT and CDR2 is SNEGSKA (reference sequence). The length of the CDR3 is 11 residues. The CDR3 DNA reads TGCAGTGCTAGAGATGAGACCCGGCAGTTCTTC. It yields the protein CSARDETRQFF.

V usage is TRBV4-1 and J usage is TRBJ2-5; 9 bases match TRBD2. V gave up 0 bases and J gave up 1 base; unmatched junction bases: 6. Looked up from germline, CDR1 is MGHRA and CDR2 is YSYEKL. CDR3 length: 17 residues. This chain's CDR3 is CASSQDPAGGSQETQYF. CDR3 DNA sequence: TGCGCCAGCAGCCAAGATCCGGCGGGGGGGTCCCAAGAGACCCAGTACTTC.

The chain has TRBV30 and TRBJ1-1; D is perhaps TRBD1 (6 bases). CDR3 length: 15 amino acids. CDR1 is GTSNPN and CDR2 is SVGIG in the germline V gene (reference sequence). The CDR3 reads CARPTGGGMNTEAFF. CDR3 coding DNA: TGTGCTCGTCCTACTGGAGGGGGGATGAACACTGAAGCTTTCTTT.

The chain uses TRBV15 and TRBJ1-6; 7 bases align to TRBD1. Germline V gene sequence: CDR1 LNHNV, CDR2 YYDKDF (reference sequence). The CDR3 has 15 amino acids. V was clipped by 5 bases and J by 3 bases; unmatched bases: 4. CDR3 DNA sequence: TGTGCCACCAGCCTCCGGGACAGCTATAATTCACCCCTCCACTTT. The encoded protein is CATSLRDSYNSPLHF.

This chain uses TRBV27 with TRBJ2-7, with 8 nucleotides matching TRBD2. V dropped 3 bases and J dropped 4; count of bases not matched to a gene: 5. In germline, CDR1 is MNHEY, CDR2 SMNVEV (reference sequence). The CDR3 consists of 14 residues. CDR3 sequence reads: CASSFGTSEYEQYF. In DNA form, the CDR3 reads TGTGCCAGCAGTTTCGGGACTAGTGAATACGAGCAGTACTTC.

The V call is TRBV9, the J call TRBJ1-1; 9 bases agree with TRBD1. The length of the CDR3 is 15 residues. After removal of 4 bases from V and 1 base from J, the junction contained 5 bases not matched to a gene. Germline CDR1 is SGDLS and CDR2 is YYNGEE. The CDR3 spells CASSFLGQGNTEAFF. CDR3 coding DNA: TGTGCCAGCAGCTTCCTGGGACAGGGGAACACTGAAGCTTTCTTT.

CDR3 coding DNA: TGTGCCAGCAGCGGAGGGACTAGCGGCAATGAGCAGTTCTTC. Translating it yields CASSGGTSGNEQFF. The chain is built from TRBV5-6 and TRBJ2-1, with 11 positions matching TRBD2. This CDR3 has 14 amino acids. Germline V CDR1 and CDR2: SGHDT, YYEEEE. After removal of 4 bases from V and 6 bases from J, the junction contained 3 bases not matched to a gene.

The CDR3: CASSRAAVAAVYNEQFF. The CDR3 region has the DNA TGTGCCAGCAGCCGGGCCGCGGTAGCGGCCGTGTACAATGAGCAGTTCTTC. This chain uses TRBV3-1 (or the pseudogene TRBV3-2) with TRBJ2-1; TRBD2 might be the D (6 bases). Trimming cost V 4 bases and J 4 bases, with 20 bases left between them. CDR1 LGHDT and CDR2 YNNKEL come from the germline V gene (reference sequence). The CDR3 length is 17 residues.